This T cell receptor (beta chain) was captured in a study of control samples from healthy donors and cancer patients. V was pared by 7 bases and J by 0 bases, with 22 bases between. CDR1 and CDR2 (germline): MRHNA, SNTAGT. The CDR3 length is 18 residues. The method was immunoSEQ multiplex PCR; TCRdb's version includes in-frame clones alone and lacks a portion of them. The sample yields approximately 130,000 clones, more than 75% seen once. The gene calls are TRBV6-4 and TRBJ1-5; weak D call: TRBD1 (5 bases). The specimen was blood. The sequence derives from a man between 35 and 55 years old in good health. The CDR3 sequence is CASTKRGSRQHSNQPQHF. Written as DNA, the CDR3 is TGTGCCAGCACCAAAAGAGGAAGTCGACAGCATAGCAATCAGCCCCAGCATTTT.